This T cell receptor (beta chain) is drawn from a study of T cell responses to AZD1222 COVID-19 vaccine. Notes on the study in general: Spike as a whole was targeted by vaccine-associated CD4 TCRs, dominant at 160-218 and 743-854. Repertoires in all cases were sampled only once the peak T cell response had passed.

About this clone itself: Antigen specificity is unknown.

Profiling relied on immunoSEQ multiplex PCR, and the TCRdb table lists in-frame clones only, not all of them. The sample lists fewer than 150,000 clones, 80% to 95% occurring once. The V and J ends lost 0 bases and 9 bases, in that order; junction bases with no gene match: 9. The CDR3 spans 18 residues. The germline CDR1 and CDR2 sequences are LGHDT and YNNKEL (reference sequence). The sequence was obtained from an adult in good health. This chain joins TRBV3-1 (or the pseudogene TRBV3-2) and TRBJ2-1, with 15 bases matching TRBD2. The source material was peripheral blood, sampled on day 0 of AZD1222 vaccination. CDR3: CASSQDPWTSGREGEQFF. The CDR3 region has the DNA TGTGCCAGCAGCCAAGATCCCTGGACTAGCGGGAGGGAGGGTGAGCAGTTCTTC.